This TCR beta chain was documented in a study of cytomegalovirus exposure and HLA in healthy donors. Study-wide results and caveats: With further analysis later on, most CMV-associated TCR beta chains appeared HLA-restricted.

On this clone: Antigen specificity is unknown.

60 Vbeta and 13 Jbeta primers were used in PCR. Sequenced by immunoSEQ multiplex PCR; TCRdb stores in-frame clones only, minus some. The table lists 130,000 to 150,000 clones, 70% to 80% of them singletons, with 4.5% to 6% in the top ten. The V and J ends lost 1 base and 3 bases, in that order; junction bases with no gene match: 10. Germline V CDR1 and CDR2: SGHVS, FNYEAQ. This CDR3 region has 17 residues. V gene TRBV7-6 combines with J gene TRBJ2-5; TRBD1 matches at 8 bases. This TCR was recovered from a male donor in good health and CMV-seronegative. Material for sequencing was PBMCs. CDR3 protein: CASSLGWGRGQEETQYF. CDR3 nucleotides: TGTGCCAGCAGCTTAGGGTGGGGCAGGGGGCAAGAAGAGACCCAGTACTTC. Full variable domain (outside the CDR3, taken from reference TRBV7-6 and TRBJ2-5): GAGVSQSPRYKVTKRGQDVALRCDPISGHVSLYWYRQALGQGPEFLTYFNYEAQQDKSGLPNDRFSAERPEGSISTLTIQRTEQRDSAMYRCASSLGWGRGQEETQYFGPGTRLLVL.